A selection of T cell receptor beta chains follows, all from one sample in a study of blood T cell repertoires in COVID-19. The data were produced by immunoSEQ multiplex PCR, yet TCRdb's version contains in-frame clones alone and is incomplete. The data contain roughly 300,000 clones, more than 75% of them singletons. The sequenced sample consisted of peripheral blood. These receptors were obtained from a woman in her fifties or sixties who had recovered from COVID-19. The CDR3 runs from the conserved cysteine through the conserved F or W. The D gene is left open where the match is weak. The size field is filled for only some rows; it gives once, few, many or a size class.

J,D,size,V,DNA,CDR3
TRBJ1-3,.,.,TRBV7-2,TGTGCCAGCAGCTTCGTCGGAAACACCATATATTTT,CASSFVGNTIYF
TRBJ1-1,.,few,TRBV11-2,TGTGCCAGCAGCCTACAGGGTGGGGACACTGAAGCTTTCTTT,CASSLQGGDTEAFF
TRBJ2-1,.,.,TRBV7-9,TGTGCCAGCATCGGTGGGGGGACCTTCTACAATGAGCAGTTCTTC,CASIGGGTFYNEQFF
TRBJ1-1,.,.,TRBV5-5,TGTGCCAGCAGCAGGGACACCAGCAGGACTGAAGCTTTCTTT,CASSRDTSRTEAFF
TRBJ2-1,.,once,TRBV7-9,TGTGCCAGCAGCTTTAGAGATGAGCAGTTCTTC,CASSFRDEQFF
TRBJ1-2,TRBD1,few,TRBV7-9,TGTGCCAGCTTGGTACAGGGGCTGGGCTACACCTTC,CASLVQGLGYTF
TRBJ2-7,TRBD2,once,TRBV3-1/TRBV3-2,TGTGCCAGCAGCCAAGGGCCTAGCGGGGGTTACGAGCAGTACTTC,CASSQGPSGGYEQYF
TRBJ2-7,.,.,TRBV6-5,TGTGCCAGCAGTTACTTGGGTAGGGGTAGCTCCTACGAGCAGTACTTC,CASSYLGRGSSYEQYF
TRBJ2-7,.,.,TRBV3-1/TRBV3-2,TGTGCCAGCGGGCAGGACTACGAGCAGTACTTC,CASGQDYEQYF
TRBJ1-6,.,.,TRBV15,TGTGCCACCAGCAGAGATATTTCAGATTCACCCCTCCACTTT,CATSRDISDSPLHF
TRBJ2-7,.,.,TRBV18,TGTGCCAGCTCACTACAATCGAACTACGAGCAGTACTTC,CASSLQSNYEQYF
TRBJ2-7,.,.,TRBV18,TGTGCCAGCTCACCCGACAGTTTGTACGAGCAGTACTTC,CASSPDSLYEQYF
TRBJ1-4,.,.,TRBV7-9,TGTGCCAGCACCCCCGGTGGAGCTAATGAAAAACTGTTTTTT,CASTPGGANEKLFF
TRBJ2-5,TRBD2,many,TRBV9,TGTGCCAGCAGCGTAGGCCTCCGACTAGCGGAAGAGACCCAGTACTTC,CASSVGLRLAEETQYF
TRBJ1-1,.,.,TRBV5-6,TGTGCCAGCGGTTTCGACACCAACACTGAAGCTTTCTTT,CASGFDTNTEAFF
TRBJ2-3,.,.,TRBV14,TGTGCCAGCAGCCAAGACTACGGTGCAGATACGCAGTATTTT,CASSQDYGADTQYF
TRBJ2-1,.,.,TRBV12-3/TRBV12-4,TGTGCCAGCAGTTTAGACAGGGATGGTGAGCAGTTCTTC,CASSLDRDGEQFF
TRBJ1-4,.,.,TRBV6-5,TGTGCCAGCAGTTACTACGGGAGAACTAATGAAAAACTGTTTTTT,CASSYYGRTNEKLFF
TRBJ2-7,.,.,TRBV6-2/TRBV6-3,TGTGCCAGCAGTTACTCTCCCGTGGGGGGATACTACGAGCAGTACTTC,CASSYSPVGGYYEQYF
TRBJ1-6,.,.,TRBV27,TGTGCCAGCAGAGGAGGCCGAGGACCCCTCCACTTT,CASRGGRGPLHF
TRBJ2-1,.,few,TRBV7-3,TGTGCCAGCAGCCCTGACGGAGCGGCCTACAATGAGCAGTTCTTC,CASSPDGAAYNEQFF
TRBJ1-6,.,.,TRBV2,TGTGCCAGCAGTGATTGGGGCCCCAATAATTCACCCCTCCACTTT,CASSDWGPNNSPLHF
TRBJ1-1,.,.,TRBV3-1/TRBV3-2,TGTGCCAGCAGCCCGTTGCGAGGGACTGAAGCTTTCTTT,CASSPLRGTEAFF
TRBJ2-5,.,.,TRBV10-1,TGCGCCAGCAGTGAGTCGCGGACAGTCGAACAAGAGACCCAGTACTTC,CASSESRTVEQETQYF
TRBJ2-7,TRBD2,once,TRBV19,TGTGCCAGTAGGGACTCGGGACTAGCGGGAGAGGCCGAGCAGTACTTC,CASRDSGLAGEAEQYF
TRBJ2-5,TRBD2,.,TRBV19,TGTGCCAGTAGTATAGCGGGACTAGCGTACCAAGAGACCCAGTACTTC,CASSIAGLAYQETQYF